This T cell receptor (beta chain) was captured by sequencing in a study of cytomegalovirus exposure and HLA in healthy donors. The study's findings and limits: HLA alleles showed associations with 15,000 to 20,000 TCR beta sequences in a later analysis, at a 0.05 false discovery rate.

Concerning this clone itself: What it recognizes is unknown.

Amplification used 60 Vbeta primers and 13 Jbeta primers. Sequencing was performed with immunoSEQ multiplex PCR; in TCRdb, only in-frame clones are kept and a portion is missing. The sample has some 110,000 clones; roughly 15% are singletons. Per the germline V gene, CDR1 is SGHTA and CDR2 is FQGNSA. The CDR3 loop spans 11 amino acids. V lost 4 bases to trimming and J lost 5 bases, with 6 bases between them. The sequence derives from a female donor in good health and CMV-seronegative. Sequenced sample: PBMCs. This chain uses TRBV7-2 with TRBJ2-7; D unresolved. Here the CDR3 DNA reads TGTGCCAGCAGCTGGCACGACGAGCAGTACTTC. It translates to CASSWHDEQYF.